A selection of T cell receptor beta chains follows, all from one sample in a study of vaccination effects on CD4 cells after COVID-19. Their recognized antigens are unknown. Some clones are missing from TCRdb's copy, which holds only in-frame ones; the method was immunoSEQ multiplex PCR. The sample yields 25,000 to 30,000 clones, roughly 80% seen once. The source material was CD4+ T cells from PBMCs cultured with HCoV-229E spike peptides, sampled after COVID-19 vaccination. The receptor source for this set is a human donor who received a COVID-19 vaccine. CDR3s include the opening cysteine and the closing phenylalanine or tryptophan. A D gene is named only where the DNA matches it firmly. Some rows have no size entry. The others give once, few or many, or a class for an expanded clone.

j_call d_call clone_size v_call cdr3_aa cdr3_nt
TRBJ1-5 . . TRBV14 CASSGQNQPQHF TGTGCCAGCAGCGGACAGAATCAGCCCCAGCATTTT
TRBJ1-1 TRBD1 few TRBV10-1 CASSTGQGGNTEAFF TGCGCCAGCAGTACCGGACAGGGTGGAAACACTGAAGCTTTCTTT
TRBJ1-1 . . TRBV5-4 CASSLLGDTEAFF TGTGCCAGCAGCTTGCTAGGGGACACTGAAGCTTTCTTT
TRBJ2-4 . . TRBV18 CASSSAIIQGKNIQYF TGTGCCAGCTCATCCGCGATAATACAGGGCAAAAACATTCAGTACTTC
TRBJ2-6 . . TRBV4-1 CASSLETGSGANVLTF TGCGCCAGCAGCCTTGAGACGGGTTCAGGGGCCAACGTCCTGACTTTC
TRBJ1-2 TRBD1 few TRBV20-1 CSGAGGRGYTF TGCAGTGGAGCAGGGGGCCGTGGCTACACCTTC
TRBJ1-2 TRBD1 few TRBV2 CASSEEGTARFYGYTF TGTGCCAGCAGTGAAGAAGGGACAGCCCGATTCTATGGCTACACCTTC
TRBJ2-6 . . TRBV7-6 CASSFPGTGANVLTF TGTGCCAGCAGCTTCCCAGGTACTGGGGCCAACGTCCTGACTTTC
TRBJ1-2 . . TRBV5-1 CASSLEAASGYTF TGCGCCAGCAGCTTGGAGGCGGCCAGTGGCTACACCTTC
TRBJ2-7 . . TRBV4-1 CASSHGTFNSYEQYF TGCGCCAGCAGCCATGGGACATTTAACTCCTACGAGCAGTACTTC
TRBJ2-3 TRBD2 . TRBV5-4 CASRPGLADTQYF TGTGCCAGCAGACCAGGACTAGCGGATACGCAGTATTTT
TRBJ1-2 . once TRBV27 CASSFTVGYGYTF TGTGCCAGCAGTTTCACAGTTGGCTATGGCTACACCTTC
TRBJ2-5 TRBD2 large TRBV5-1 CASSLTSGVQETQYF TGCGCCAGCAGCTTGACTAGCGGGGTACAAGAGACCCAGTACTTC
TRBJ2-2 . . TRBV4-1 CASSQEELLAAGELFF TGCGCCAGCAGCCAAGAAGAGCTATTGGCCGCCGGGGAGCTGTTTTTT